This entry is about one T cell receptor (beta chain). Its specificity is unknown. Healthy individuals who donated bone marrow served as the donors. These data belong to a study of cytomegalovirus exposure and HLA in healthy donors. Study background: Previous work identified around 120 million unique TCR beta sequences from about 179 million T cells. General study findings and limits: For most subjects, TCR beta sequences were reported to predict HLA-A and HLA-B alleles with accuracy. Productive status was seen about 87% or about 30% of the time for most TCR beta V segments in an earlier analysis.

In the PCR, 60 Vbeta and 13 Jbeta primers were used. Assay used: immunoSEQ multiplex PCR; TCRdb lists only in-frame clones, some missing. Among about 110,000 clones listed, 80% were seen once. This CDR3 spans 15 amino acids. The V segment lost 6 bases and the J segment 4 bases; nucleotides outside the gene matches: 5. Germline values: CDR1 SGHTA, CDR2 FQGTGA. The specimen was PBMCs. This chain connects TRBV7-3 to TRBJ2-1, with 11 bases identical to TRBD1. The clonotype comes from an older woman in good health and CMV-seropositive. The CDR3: CASSQDRGHYNEQFF. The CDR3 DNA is TGTGCCAGCAGTCAGGACAGGGGGCATTACAATGAGCAGTTCTTC.